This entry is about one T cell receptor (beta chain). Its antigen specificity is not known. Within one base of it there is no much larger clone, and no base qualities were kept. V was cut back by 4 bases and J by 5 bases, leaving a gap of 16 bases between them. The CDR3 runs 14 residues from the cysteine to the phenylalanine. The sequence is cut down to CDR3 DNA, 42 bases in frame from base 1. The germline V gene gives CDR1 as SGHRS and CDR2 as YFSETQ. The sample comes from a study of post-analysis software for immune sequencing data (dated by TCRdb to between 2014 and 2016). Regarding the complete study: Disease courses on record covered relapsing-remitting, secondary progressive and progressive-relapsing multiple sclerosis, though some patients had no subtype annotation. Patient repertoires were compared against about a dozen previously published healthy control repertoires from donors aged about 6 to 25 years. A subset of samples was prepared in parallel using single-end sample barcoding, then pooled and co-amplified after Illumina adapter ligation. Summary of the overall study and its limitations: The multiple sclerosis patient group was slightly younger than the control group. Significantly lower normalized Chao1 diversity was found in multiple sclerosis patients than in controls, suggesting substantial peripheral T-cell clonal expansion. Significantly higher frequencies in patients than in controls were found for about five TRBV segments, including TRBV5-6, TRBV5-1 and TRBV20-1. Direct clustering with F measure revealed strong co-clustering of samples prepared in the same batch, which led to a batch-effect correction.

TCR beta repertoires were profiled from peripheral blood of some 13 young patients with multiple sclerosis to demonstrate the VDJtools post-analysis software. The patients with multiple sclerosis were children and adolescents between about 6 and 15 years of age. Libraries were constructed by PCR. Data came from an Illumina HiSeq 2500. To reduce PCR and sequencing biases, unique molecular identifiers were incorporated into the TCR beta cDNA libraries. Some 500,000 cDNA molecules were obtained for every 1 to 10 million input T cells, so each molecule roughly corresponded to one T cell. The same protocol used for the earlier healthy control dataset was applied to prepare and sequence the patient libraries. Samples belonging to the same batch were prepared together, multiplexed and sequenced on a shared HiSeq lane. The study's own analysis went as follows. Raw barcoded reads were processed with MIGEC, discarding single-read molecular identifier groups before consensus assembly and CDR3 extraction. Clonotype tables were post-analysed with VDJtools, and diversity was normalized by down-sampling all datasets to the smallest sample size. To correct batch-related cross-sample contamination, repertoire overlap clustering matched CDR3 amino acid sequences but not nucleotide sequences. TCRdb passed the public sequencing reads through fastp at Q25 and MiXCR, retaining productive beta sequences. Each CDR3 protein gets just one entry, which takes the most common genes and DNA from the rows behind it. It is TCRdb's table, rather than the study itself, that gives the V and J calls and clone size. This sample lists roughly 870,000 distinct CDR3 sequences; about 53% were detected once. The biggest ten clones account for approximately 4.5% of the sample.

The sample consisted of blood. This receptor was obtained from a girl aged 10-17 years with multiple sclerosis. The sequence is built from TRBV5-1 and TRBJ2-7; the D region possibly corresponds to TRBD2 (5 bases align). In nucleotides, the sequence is TGCGCCAGCAGCGCTTGGACTGGAATCGACGAGCAGTACTTC. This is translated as CASSAWTGIDEQYF.